A single sample gave rise to the 7 T cell receptor beta chains below, sequenced in a study of blood T cell repertoires in COVID-19. Measured with immunoSEQ multiplex PCR; TCRdb has only the in-frame clones, and not every one. This sample has 70,000 or so clones, with around 87% found just once. The sample comprised peripheral blood. The source of these receptors is a man in his 70s with active COVID-19.

The chain uses TRBV6-2 or TRBV6-3 and TRBJ1-4; 8 bases map to TRBD1. The CDR3 contains 13 residues. Per germline, CDR1 MNHEY and CDR2 SVGEGT. With V trimmed by 2 bases and J by 10 bases, 3 bases remained unmatched. The CDR3 region has the DNA TGTGCCAGCAGTTACGGACAGGGCGGAAAACTGTTTTTT. It specifies CASSYGQGGKLFF.

V usage is TRBV19 and J usage is TRBJ1-1; D is ambiguous. With 6 bases removed from V and 6 bases from J, the gap between germline ends came to 11 bases. The V gene's germline CDR1 is LNHDA and CDR2 SQIVND (reference sequence). The CDR3 is made up of 12 amino acids. The CDR3 sequence is CASSPRVAEAFF. DNA of the CDR3: TGTGCCAGTAGCCCGAGGGTGGCTGAAGCTTTCTTT.

The CDR3 DNA reads TGTGCCAGCAGCCTGGGGGACAGTAAAAAAGCTTTCTTT. Amino acids: CASSLGDSKKAFF. This sequence joins TRBV14 and TRBJ1-1; TRBD1 agrees at 7 bases. CDR1 is SGHDN, CDR2 FVKESK, per germline. The CDR3 contains 13 residues. V lost 4 bases and J lost 9; bases outside the gene matches: 8.

This clone was seen only a few times. The V and J genes are TRBV7-3 and TRBJ1-1; 10 bases agree with TRBD1. This CDR3 is built from 15 residues. CDR1 is SGHTA, CDR2 FQGTGA, per germline. Trimming took 5 bases from V and 5 from J; bases not matched to a gene: 8. Here the CDR3 reads CASSPRTGGETEAFF. CDR3 DNA: TGTGCCAGCAGCCCCCGGACAGGGGGAGAGACTGAAGCTTTCTTT.

The rearrangement uses TRBV2 and TRBJ2-2; D not resolved. CDR1 SNHLY and CDR2 FYNNEI come from the germline V gene. The V and J ends lost 6 bases and 3 bases respectively, with 11 bases between them. The length of the CDR3 is 14 residues. The CDR3 nucleotides read TGTGCCAGCAGGTGGGCGTCGGACACCGGGGAGCTGTTTTTT. Residues: CASRWASDTGELFF.

This rearrangement joins TRBV18 to TRBJ2-5; 8 bases line up with TRBD2. The germline gives CDR1 KGHSH, CDR2 LQKENI. There are 16 residues in the CDR3. The trim removed 3 bases at V and 5 bases at J, leaving 11 bases unmatched. CDR3 nucleotides: TGTGCCAGCTCACCCATTGGTAGCGGGATCGGGGAGACCCAGTACTTC. This gives the protein CASSPIGSGIGETQYF.

The rearrangement joins TRBV11-2 to TRBJ2-7; TRBD1 matches 7 bases. In germline, CDR1 is SGHAT, CDR2 FQNNGV. The V gene end was trimmed by 5 bases and the J gene end by 3 bases; junction bases not matched to a gene: 7. The CDR3 has 14 residues. CDR3 loop: CASSTTGYGYEQYF. The CDR3 DNA reads as TGTGCCAGCAGCACGACAGGGTACGGCTACGAGCAGTACTTC.